This TCR beta chain was sequenced during a study of blood T cell repertoires in COVID-19. The germline CDR1 and CDR2 sequences are MDHEN and SYDVKM. The CDR3 consists of 15 residues. V lost 3 bases to trimming and J lost 5 bases; unmatched junction nucleotides: 5. Profiling relied on immunoSEQ multiplex PCR, and the TCRdb table lists in-frame clones only, not all of them. The table shows 200,000 to 300,000 clones, with around 90% occurring only once. This clone was counted once. Participants had their cohort set by participant-reported clinical history. The sequencing input was PBMCs or T cells enriched from blood (not recorded which). The V call is TRBV28, the J call TRBJ1-5; 9 nucleotides line up with TRBD1. This sequence was found in a man aged 45-65 years who had been exposed to COVID-19. CDR3 in amino acids: CASSFGDRGYQPQHF. The DNA of the CDR3 is TGTGCCAGCAGTTTCGGAGACAGGGGGTATCAGCCCCAGCATTTT.